The T cell receptor beta chain described here comes from a study of blood T cell repertoires in COVID-19. As for the study in general: Samples taken during acute and convalescent COVID-19 were collected in the United States, Italy and Spain. PBMCs, B-cell-depleted T cells, or T cells provided the cDNA or gDNA that made up the material.

V lost 5 bases and J lost 4, with 13 bases in between. The CDR3 is 14 amino acids. Per germline, CDR1 LNHDA and CDR2 SQIVND (reference sequence). Per the study methods: For nucleated cells, counts were estimated from reference gene primer amplification. Profiled with immunoSEQ multiplex PCR; TCRdb holds only in-frame clones, not every one. Clone size and the V and J calls come from that table; the DNA yielded D and trimming. In the table there are roughly 110,000 clones, 71% of which are singletons. The chain has TRBV19 and TRBJ2-3; TRBD1 might be the D (6 bases). Sample: peripheral blood. This receptor was identified in a human donor with acute or convalescent COVID-19. The donor label of this sample is uncertain. The CDR3 sequence: CASSSTAGADTQYF. The CDR3 DNA reads TGTGCCAGTAGTTCCACGGCAGGGGCAGATACGCAGTATTTT.